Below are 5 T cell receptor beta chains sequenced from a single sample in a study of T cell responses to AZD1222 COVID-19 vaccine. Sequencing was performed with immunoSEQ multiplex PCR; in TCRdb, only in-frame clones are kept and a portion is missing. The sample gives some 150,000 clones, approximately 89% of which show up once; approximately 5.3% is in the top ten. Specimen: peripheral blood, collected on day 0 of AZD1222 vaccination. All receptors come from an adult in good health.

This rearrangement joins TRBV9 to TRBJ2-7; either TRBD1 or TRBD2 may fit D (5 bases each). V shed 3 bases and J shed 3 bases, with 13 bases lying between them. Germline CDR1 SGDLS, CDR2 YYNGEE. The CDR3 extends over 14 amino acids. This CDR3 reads CASSDGGYNYEQYF. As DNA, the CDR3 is TGTGCCAGCAGCGATGGGGGATACAACTACGAGCAGTACTTC.

The CDR3 nucleotides are TGTGCCAGCAGCTCGGACAGGGGTAGGGTGGATACGCAGTATTTT. This gives the protein CASSSDRGRVDTQYF. The chain uses TRBV7-2 and TRBJ2-3; 9 bases are a match to TRBD1. CDR1 is SGHTA, CDR2 FQGNSA, per germline. V shed 4 bases, J shed 6 bases, and the junction held 8 bases outside the gene matches. CDR3 size: 15 residues.

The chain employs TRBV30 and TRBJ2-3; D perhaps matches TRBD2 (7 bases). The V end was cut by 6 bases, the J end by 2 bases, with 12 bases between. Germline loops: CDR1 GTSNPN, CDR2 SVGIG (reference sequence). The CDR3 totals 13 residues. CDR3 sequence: CACGRGATDTQYF. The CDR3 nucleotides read TGTGCCTGCGGTCGGGGGGCCACAGATACGCAGTATTTT.

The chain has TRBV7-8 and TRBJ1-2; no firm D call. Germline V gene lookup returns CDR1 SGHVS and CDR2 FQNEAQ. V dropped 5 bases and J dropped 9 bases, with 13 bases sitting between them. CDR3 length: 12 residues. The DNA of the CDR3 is TGTGCCAGCAGCCCGATTGGAGTTAGCTACACCTTC. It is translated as CASSPIGVSYTF.

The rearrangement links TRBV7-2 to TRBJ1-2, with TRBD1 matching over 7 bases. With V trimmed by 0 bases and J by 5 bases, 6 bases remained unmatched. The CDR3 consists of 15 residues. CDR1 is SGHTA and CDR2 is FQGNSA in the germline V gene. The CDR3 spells CASSLAAGGNYGYTF. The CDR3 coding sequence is TGTGCCAGCAGCTTAGCGGCAGGGGGAAATTATGGCTACACCTTC. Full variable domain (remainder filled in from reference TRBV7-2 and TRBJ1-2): GAGVSQSPSNKVTEKGKDVELRCDPISGHTALYWYRQSLGQGLEFLIYFQGNSAPDKSGLPSDRFSAERTGGSVSTLTIQRTQQEDSAVYLCASSLAAGGNYGYTFGSGTRLTVV.